Listed below are T cell receptor beta chains from one sample, sequenced in a study of T cell responses to AZD1222 COVID-19 vaccine. TCRdb's table, derived via immunoSEQ multiplex PCR, lists solely in-frame clones and lacks some. The table records 120,000 or so clones, approximately 85% of them present only once. The specimen comprised peripheral blood, sampled on day 0 of AZD1222 vaccination. The receptors shown here come from an adult in good health. Each CDR3 is given with its conserved first and last residue. D genes are given only for firm matches. The listing skips clone size in some rows; elsewhere it reads once, few, many or a size class.

d_call,clone_size,j_call,v_call,cdr3_nt,cdr3_aa
NA,NA,TRBJ1-5,TRBV28,TGTGCCAGCAGTTTATCCCAGGGGCAACAGCCCCAGCATTTT,CASSLSQGQQPQHF
NA,once,TRBJ1-4,TRBV5-1,TGCGCCAGCAGCCCCCGAGAGGCAACTAATGAAAAACTGTTTTTT,CASSPREATNEKLFF
TRBD1,many,TRBJ1-5,TRBV18,TGTGCCAGCTCACACGGACAGGGGGCCAGCAATCAGCCCCAGCATTTT,CASSHGQGASNQPQHF
TRBD1,NA,TRBJ1-1,TRBV28,TGTGCCAGCAGTTTATTAAGACAGGGGAGGACTGAAGCTTTCTTT,CASSLLRQGRTEAFF
TRBD2,NA,TRBJ2-7,TRBV3-1/TRBV3-2,TGTGCCAGCAGCAGGGGGCGGGGGGGACCCTACGAGCAGTACTTC,CASSRGRGGPYEQYF
NA,NA,TRBJ1-3,TRBV6-2/TRBV6-3,TGTGCCAGCAGTTCCTCCGGCAGGGACTTTCTCTCTGGAAACACCATATATTTT,CASSSSGRDFLSGNTIYF
TRBD1,NA,TRBJ1-1,TRBV7-9,TGTGCCAGCAGCACTCGGGACAGGGCAAGTTTGAAGTCTTTCTTT,CASSTRDRASLKSFF
NA,NA,TRBJ1-1,TRBV21-1,TGTGCCAGCAGCAGTATCAGGGACCCGCAACGGAACACTGAAGCTTTCTTT,CASSSIRDPQRNTEAFF
NA,NA,TRBJ2-2,TRBV24-1,TGTGCCACCAGTGATCACGCGAAGGCCGGGGAGCTGTTTTTT,CATSDHAKAGELFF
NA,NA,TRBJ1-3,TRBV12-1,TGTGCCAGCAGCTTCCTCCGGGTACAGGGGGTGGAAAACACCATATATTTT,CASSFLRVQGVENTIYF
NA,NA,TRBJ1-2,TRBV4-1,TGCGCCAGCAGCCAAGACTCGGTAGGCGACTATGGCTACACCTTC,CASSQDSVGDYGYTF
TRBD2,NA,TRBJ2-7,TRBV27,TGTGCCAGCAGTTCCGGACTAGCGGGAGACCTGTACGAGCAGTACTTC,CASSSGLAGDLYEQYF
NA,NA,TRBJ1-3,TRBV28,TGTGCCACCTTCTTGGGGGGATCACCTGGAAACACCATATATTTT,CATFLGGSPGNTIYF
NA,NA,TRBJ1-2,TRBV5-1,TGCGCCAGCAGCTTGGAATCTGGGACTCGAGGCTACACCTTC,CASSLESGTRGYTF
NA,few,TRBJ2-5,TRBV24-1,TGTGCCACCAGTGATACCCATCGGGGGGCTTTCGAAGGGGAGACCCAGTACTTC,CATSDTHRGAFEGETQYF
TRBD2,NA,TRBJ2-5,TRBV7-2,TGTGCCAGCAGCCTAGGGGTGCTAGCGGGGGTTGAAGAGACCCAGTACTTC,CASSLGVLAGVEETQYF
TRBD2,NA,TRBJ2-4,TRBV6-6,TGTGCCAGCAGCTCTCCAGCGACTAGCGCGAAAATACAAATAGCCAAAAACATTCAGTACTTC,CASSSPATSAKIQIAKNIQYF
TRBD1,few,TRBJ2-7,TRBV28,TGTGCCACCCAAGGACAGGGGGGCCTATACGAGCAGTACTTC,CATQGQGGLYEQYF
TRBD1,NA,TRBJ1-2,TRBV7-9,TGTGCCAGCAGCTTAGAGCGACAGGGGATCGGTGGCTACACCTTC,CASSLERQGIGGYTF
NA,NA,TRBJ1-2,TRBV30,TGTGCCTGGAGTGTAGGGCAGCTCTATGGCTACACCTTC,CAWSVGQLYGYTF
NA,NA,TRBJ2-2,TRBV7-8,TGTGCCAGCAGCTTGAGGGCTTCGGACGGGGAGCTGTTTTTT,CASSLRASDGELFF
NA,NA,TRBJ1-1,TRBV5-1,TGCGCCAGCAGCTTATGGACCGCCAACACTGAAGCTTTCTTT,CASSLWTANTEAFF
TRBD1,NA,TRBJ1-1,TRBV6-6,TGTGCCAGCAGAACACAGGGGATGGGGACTGAAGCTTTCTTT,CASRTQGMGTEAFF
NA,NA,TRBJ1-1,TRBV11-3,TGTGCCAGCAGCCAAGGGCCGGGGACGGATGAAGCTTTCTTT,CASSQGPGTDEAFF
NA,NA,TRBJ2-3,TRBV29-1,TGCAGCGTCAACCCCCGGGGGTTGAGGACAGATACGCAGTATTTT,CSVNPRGLRTDTQYF
NA,NA,TRBJ2-7,TRBV11-2,TGTGCCAGCAGCCCATCCTACCGCAGGGCTGGTTACGAGCAGTACTTC,CASSPSYRRAGYEQYF
TRBD2,NA,TRBJ2-3,TRBV7-6,TGTGCCAGCAGGCCCGGGACTAGCGGGGCAGGTACGCAGTATTTT,CASRPGTSGAGTQYF
TRBD1,NA,TRBJ2-5,TRBV14,TGTGCCAGCAGCCGAGGACAGGTCGGGGAGACCCAGTACTTC,CASSRGQVGETQYF
TRBD2,once,TRBJ2-3,TRBV7-2,TGTGCCAGCAGCTTAGCGGGGGGGACTAGCGGGACTGGTACGCAGTATTTT,CASSLAGGTSGTGTQYF
TRBD1,once,TRBJ2-5,TRBV5-5,TGTGCCAGCAGCTTACAGGGGGTGAGACAAGAGACCCAGTACTTC,CASSLQGVRQETQYF
NA,NA,TRBJ1-1,TRBV7-2,TGTGCCAGCAGCTTAGCACCAGGAGCCAACACTGAAGCTTTCTTT,CASSLAPGANTEAFF
NA,NA,TRBJ2-7,TRBV7-2,TGTGCCAGCAGCTTCCACCAAGGCTCCTACGAGCAGTACTTC,CASSFHQGSYEQYF
TRBD2,once,TRBJ2-1,TRBV11-2,TGTGCCAGCAGCAGAGAACCGGGGGGGGCCATTTTGCAGTTCTTC,CASSREPGGAILQFF
NA,NA,TRBJ1-1,TRBV30,TGTGCCTGGAGTGTACCCTTGAACACTGAAGCTTTCTTT,CAWSVPLNTEAFF
NA,NA,TRBJ2-5,TRBV11-2,TGTGCCAGCAGCGGGGAGGCCTGGGGCACCCAGTACTTC,CASSGEAWGTQYF
NA,NA,TRBJ2-2,TRBV27,TGTGCCAGCAGTCTCGGGACGAACACCGGGGAGCTGTTTTTT,CASSLGTNTGELFF
NA,NA,TRBJ1-2,TRBV18,TGTGCCAGCTCATCCGGGGGCTATGGCTACACCTTC,CASSSGGYGYTF
TRBD1,once,TRBJ1-1,TRBV11-2,TGTGCCAGCAGCTCCCTCGGACAGGGCACTGAAGCTTTCTTT,CASSSLGQGTEAFF
NA,NA,TRBJ1-5,TRBV11-2,TGTGCCAGCAGCTTATACGGGAACAATCAGCCCCAGCATTTT,CASSLYGNNQPQHF
TRBD2,NA,TRBJ2-1,TRBV6-5,TGTGCCAGCAGTTCCGGGACTAGCGGCGTATACAATGAGCAGTTCTTC,CASSSGTSGVYNEQFF
NA,NA,TRBJ1-5,TRBV7-9,TGTGCCAGCAGTCGAGGGGTACAGCCCCAGCATTTT,CASSRGVQPQHF
TRBD2,NA,TRBJ2-7,TRBV7-2,TGTGCCAGCAGCGCCCCCGATGGACTAGCGGGAGGACACGAGCAGTACTTC,CASSAPDGLAGGHEQYF